The present T cell receptor (beta chain) was sequenced within a study of blood T cell repertoires in COVID-19. Sequencing used immunoSEQ multiplex PCR; TCRdb keeps in-frame clones, though not all of them. The sample holds 400,000 to 500,000 clones, approximately 90% seen once. The CDR3 loop spans 17 amino acids. V lost 1 base and J 8 bases, leaving 23 bases between the germline ends. Germline V lookup: CDR1 LGHNA, CDR2 YSLEER. Sequenced: PBMCs or T cells enriched from blood (not recorded which). The sequence derives from a middle-aged woman who had recovered from COVID-19. The chain has TRBV4-3 and TRBJ1-2, with D maybe TRBD1 (6 bases). CDR3: CASSQAGTGRGTGGYTF. The CDR3, as DNA: TGCGCCAGCAGCCAAGCTGGGACCGGCAGGGGCACTGGGGGCTACACCTTC.